These 6 T cell receptor beta chains were sequenced from one sample in a study of post-analysis software for immune sequencing data. Study outcomes and limitations: Controls had lower frequencies than patients of five or six TRBV segments, which included TRBV5-6, TRBV5-1 and TRBV20-1.

What these receptors recognize is not known. Each TCR beta cDNA library carried unique molecular identifiers. Each CDR3 protein is one row after TCRdb ran MiXCR on the PCR reads. The table records fewer than 850,000 distinct CDR3 sequences, 25% to 30% of them present only once. The sample was blood. Receptors originate from a girl between 10 and 17 years old with multiple sclerosis.

This clonotype occurred a few times. This chain connects TRBV11-2 to TRBJ2-1, with D uncertain. The CDR3 sequence is 12 residues long. V was trimmed by 0 bases and J by 6 bases, leaving 3 bases between them. Germline V lookup: CDR1 SGHAT, CDR2 FQNNGV. The CDR3 loop reads CASSLDPNEQFF. The CDR3 nucleotides read TGTGCCAGCAGCTTAGATCCCAATGAGCAGTTCTTC.

The chain employs TRBV10-3 and TRBJ2-7; a possible D gene is TRBD1 (6 bases). The CDR3 runs to 13 residues. V was trimmed by 8 bases and J by 5 bases, leaving 16 bases between them. The germline V gene has CDR1 ENHRY and CDR2 SYGVKD. The CDR3 spells CAIGSGVTNEQYF. The CDR3 coding sequence is TGTGCCATCGGATCAGGGGTGACGAACGAGCAGTACTTC.

In this sample, this clonotype turned up many times. The CDR3 DNA reads TGCAGTGCTCCCTACTCCACAGGGGATTATGGCTACACCTTC. Protein: CSAPYSTGDYGYTF. The chain joins TRBV20-1 to TRBJ1-2; 7 bases are a match to TRBD1. Germline values: CDR1 DFQATT, CDR2 SNEGSKA (reference sequence). This CDR3 contains 14 residues. V shed 5 bases, J shed 5 bases, and the junction held 11 bases outside the gene matches.

This clonotype was seen more than once but under ten times. The gene calls are TRBV19 and TRBJ2-3, with a possible D match to TRBD2 (5 bases). This CDR3 spans 15 amino acids. V was cut by 7 bases and J by 0 bases, with 14 bases left in between. Per the germline V gene, CDR1 is LNHDA and CDR2 is SQIVND (reference sequence). The CDR3 sequence is CASKWGAESTDTQYF. The CDR3 nucleotides are TGTGCCAGTAAGTGGGGAGCGGAAAGCACAGATACGCAGTATTTT.

In its sample, this clonotype was seen a few times. The chain combines TRBV12-3 or TRBV12-4 with TRBJ1-5; D may be TRBD1 (6 bases). This CDR3 contains 16 residues. V was clipped by 3 bases and J by 4 bases, with 16 bases between them. The CDR3 region is CASSLQAGVRNQPQHF. In DNA form, the CDR3 reads TGTGCCAGCAGTTTGCAGGCAGGGGTAAGGAATCAGCCCCAGCATTTT.

The V and J genes are TRBV20-1 and TRBJ2-1; 8 positions match TRBD2. The CDR3 loop spans 13 amino acids. V trimming: 3 bases; J trimming: 9 bases; junction bases outside the gene matches: 7. CDR1 is DFQATT, CDR2 SNEGSKA, per germline (reference sequence). The CDR3 spells CSARTGGQGEQFF. The CDR3 nucleotides are TGCAGTGCTAGGACGGGGGGGCAGGGTGAGCAGTTCTTC.